A single sample gave rise to the 26 T cell receptor beta chains below, sequenced in a study of identifying expanded T cells in peripheral blood. Some clones are missing from TCRdb's copy, which holds only in-frame ones; the method was immunoSEQ multiplex PCR. The sample consists of fewer than 110,000 clones, around 90% of them appearing once. Sequencing was done on a sample of blood. All receptors derive from a person aged 18-69 years in good health.

The V and J genes are TRBV2 and TRBJ2-7; 8 bases match TRBD2. The V gene's germline CDR1 is SNHLY and CDR2 FYNNEI. The CDR3 covers 15 residues. After removal of 7 bases from V and 2 bases from J, the junction contained 10 bases not matched to a gene. CDR3 DNA sequence: TGTGCCAGCATTTACGGCGGGGGGCCTACCTACGAGCAGTACTTC. Translated, it gives CASIYGGGPTYEQYF.

This clone was found a few times. The chain links TRBV6-1 to TRBJ2-2; D is perhaps TRBD2 (7 bases). CDR3 length: 15 residues. Germline V gene data show CDR1 as MNHNS and CDR2 as SASEGT. The V end lost 7 bases, the J end lost 5 bases, and 17 bases lay between the germline ends. CDR3 bases: TGTGCCAGCACTTGGGAGGGGACAAGTACCGGGGAGCTGTTTTTT. Amino acid sequence: CASTWEGTSTGELFF.

This clone was counted a few times. The CDR3 protein is CSAAGGHKQYF. The CDR3 nucleotides read TGCAGTGCCGCGGGGGGGCATAAGCAGTACTTC. V is TRBV20-1 and J is TRBJ2-7, with 9 bases matching TRBD2. Germline V lookup: CDR1 DFQATT, CDR2 SNEGSKA (reference sequence). CDR3 size: 11 residues. V gave up 6 bases and J gave up 8 bases; unmatched junction bases: 5.

The CDR3 loop reads CATGGDNVYGYTF. In nucleotides, the CDR3 is TGTGCCACGGGTGGGGACAATGTCTATGGCTACACCTTC. This chain uses TRBV10-3 with TRBJ1-2, with D maybe TRBD1 (6 bases). The CDR3 length is 13 residues. Germline CDR1 is ENHRY and CDR2 is SYGVKD. Trimming removed 10 bases from V and 4 bases from J, with 16 bases in between.

The chain joins TRBV6-6 to TRBJ2-4, with D tentatively TRBD1 or TRBD2 (5 bases each). V shed 2 bases and J shed 8 bases, with 7 bases lying between them. Germline CDR1 and CDR2: MNHNY and SVGAGI (reference sequence). CDR3 size: 12 residues. The CDR3 loop reads CASSYLGDIQYF. DNA of the CDR3: TGTGCCAGCAGTTACCTGGGGGACATTCAGTACTTC.

The chain joins TRBV4-3 to TRBJ2-4, with D possibly being TRBD1 (8 bases). CDR1 and CDR2 from the germline V gene are LGHNA and YSLEER. The V and J ends lost 5 bases and 4 bases respectively, with 21 bases between them. This CDR3 has 17 residues. As DNA, the CDR3 is TGCGCCAGCAGCTACACAAGACAACAGGGGGGGAAAAACATTCAGTACTTC. Its translation: CASSYTRQQGGKNIQYF.

V is TRBV10-3 and J is TRBJ2-1; 8 bases are a match to TRBD2. The CDR3 totals 12 residues. The ends lost 10 bases at V and 7 bases at J; junction bases unmatched: 6. Germline CDR1 ENHRY, CDR2 SYGVKD. In nucleotides, the CDR3 is TGTGCCACCAGGTCGGGGGGGAATGAGCAGTTCTTC. Translation gives CATRSGGNEQFF.

The chain couples TRBV9 to TRBJ1-5; D might be TRBD1 (6 bases). Germline CDR1 is SGDLS and CDR2 is YYNGEE. V lost 4 bases and J lost 10, with 15 bases in between. The CDR3 loop spans 13 amino acids. The CDR3 coding sequence is TGTGCCAGCAGCCCCTTGGGGGCCGGACCCCAGCATTTT. It encodes CASSPLGAGPQHF.

This clone was found many times. The V call is TRBV6-5, the J call TRBJ1-1; possibly TRBD1 for D (5 bases). Between the trimmed V and J ends, which lost 7 bases and 4 bases, there was a span of 16 bases. The CDR3 contains 14 residues. Germline loops: CDR1 MNHEY, CDR2 SVGAGI. The CDR3 DNA is TGTGCCAGCAATTTACTCGGGGGGACCACTGAAGCTTTCTTT. Translated, it gives CASNLLGGTTEAFF.

A few counts support this clone. The genes are TRBV29-1 and TRBJ1-1; 10 positions match TRBD1. The trim removed 2 bases at V and 4 bases at J, leaving 4 bases unmatched. This CDR3 has 14 residues. The germline CDR1 and CDR2 sequences are SQVTM and ANQGSEA. This CDR3 is CSVEPRDRGTEAFF. CDR3 nucleotide sequence: TGCAGCGTTGAACCCCGGGACAGGGGCACTGAAGCTTTCTTT.

The V call is TRBV7-8, the J call TRBJ1-5, with D perhaps TRBD1 (6 bases). The CDR3 is 15 amino acids. The germline CDR1 and CDR2 sequences are SGHVS and FQNEAQ. Trimming cost V 9 bases and J 6 bases, with 21 bases left between them. The chain's CDR3 is CASRVEGEVGQPQHF. The CDR3 DNA follows: TGTGCCAGTAGAGTAGAGGGGGAAGTAGGTCAGCCCCAGCATTTT. The full variable domain, with the rest looked up from reference TRBV7-8 and TRBJ1-5, is GAGVSQSPRYKVAKRGQDVALRCDPISGHVSLFWYQQALGQGPEFLTYFQNEAQLDKSGLPSDRFFAERPEGSVSTLKIQRTQQEDSAVYLCASRVEGEVGQPQHFGDGTRLSIL.

Here the CDR3 reads CASYNEQFF. DNA of the CDR3: TGTGCCAGCTACAATGAGCAGTTCTTC. The chain is built from TRBV6-4 and TRBJ2-1; D is unclear. V lost 8 bases to trimming and J lost 4 bases, with 0 bases between them. The CDR3 runs 9 residues. CDR1 and CDR2 (germline): MRHNA, SNTAGT.

J is TRBJ1-3 and V is TRBV2; D uncertain. The CDR3 runs to 16 residues. The V and J ends lost 1 base and 0 bases respectively, with 10 bases between them. Germline CDR1 and CDR2: SNHLY and FYNNEI. The CDR3 reads CASSEERISSGNTIYF. CDR3 DNA sequence: TGTGCCAGCAGTGAAGAACGCATCAGCTCTGGAAACACCATATATTTT. Full variable domain (outside the CDR3, taken from reference TRBV2 and TRBJ1-3): EPEVTQTPSHQVTQMGQEVILRCVPISNHLYFYWYRQILGQKVEFLVSFYNNEISEKSEIFDDQFSVERPDGSNFTLKIRSTKLEDSAMYFCASSEERISSGNTIYFGEGSWLTVV.

This clone was counted only a few times. The chain uses TRBV19 and TRBJ1-2; D perhaps matches TRBD1 (5 bases). This CDR3 has 14 residues. In germline, CDR1 is LNHDA, CDR2 SQIVND (reference sequence). Trimming removed 3 bases at V and 3 bases at J, with 11 bases between. CDR3: CASSINGGDYGYTF. The DNA for the CDR3 is TGTGCCAGTAGTATCAACGGGGGGGACTATGGCTACACCTTC.

This sequence joins TRBV6-1 and TRBJ2-3; 8 bases match TRBD2. With 0 bases clipped from V and 3 bases from J, the junction kept 11 bases outside the gene matches. Germline CDR1 is MNHNS and CDR2 is SASEGT. The CDR3 length is 18 residues. CDR3 protein: CASSEAPAGGGFTDTQYF. The CDR3 DNA follows: TGTGCCAGCAGTGAAGCGCCCGCGGGGGGAGGATTTACAGATACGCAGTATTTT.

This chain uses TRBV10-3 with TRBJ2-7, with TRBD1 as a possible D gene (8 bases). CDR3 size: 14 residues. The V end was cut by 5 bases, the J end by 6 bases, with 17 bases between. Germline values: CDR1 ENHRY, CDR2 SYGVKD. This CDR3 reads CAISYSGGGGEQYF. The DNA of the CDR3 is TGTGCCATCAGTTACTCAGGGGGCGGGGGCGAGCAGTACTTC.

The chain combines TRBV27 with TRBJ2-7, with 8 bases lining up with TRBD2. This CDR3 has 13 amino acids. The V gene end was trimmed by 6 bases and the J gene end by 5 bases; junction bases not matched to a gene: 6. Germline V gene data show CDR1 as MNHEY and CDR2 as SMNVEV (reference sequence). CDR3 DNA: TGTGCCAGCAGCTCTGCCGGGGGGGACGAGCAGTACTTC. The encoded protein is CASSSAGGDEQYF.

The chain links TRBV5-1 to TRBJ2-2; weak D call: TRBD2 (6 bases). CDR1 and CDR2 from the germline V gene are SGHRS and YFSETQ. There are 17 residues in the CDR3. V was cut by 4 bases and J by 0 bases, with 16 bases left in between. The CDR3 DNA is TGCGCCAGCAGCCCGAGGGGCGGGGCCTCGAACACCGGGGAGCTGTTTTTT. Protein: CASSPRGGASNTGELFF.

This clone was counted a few times. The chain joins TRBV18 to TRBJ1-2; D not certain. The CDR3 extends over 12 amino acids. The germline CDR1 and CDR2 sequences are KGHSH and LQKENI. V was shortened by 3 bases and J by 2 bases, with 4 bases between the two germline ends. CDR3 in amino acids: CASSPRNYGYTF. DNA of the CDR3: TGTGCCAGCTCACCCAGGAACTATGGCTACACCTTC. Filled out from reference TRBV18 and TRBJ1-2, the complete variable domain reads NAGVMQNPRHLVRRRGQEARLRCSPMKGHSHVYWYRQLPEEGLKFMVYLQKENIIDESGMPKERFSAEFPKEGPSILRIQQVVRGDSAAYFCASSPRNYGYTFGSGTRLTVV.

This clone has only a few counts. V and J are TRBV21-1 and TRBJ2-7; the table's D gene call, TRBD2, was not cross checked with the DNA. TRBV21-1 has pseudogene status. The CDR3 is 21 amino acids. CDR3 DNA: TGTGCCAGCAGCAAAGGACTACAGGCCTCCCAGGCTAGCGCCGACTCCTACGAGCAGTACTTC. Translating it yields CASSKGLQASQASADSYEQYF.

This clone was recorded only once. The rearrangement joins TRBV2 to TRBJ2-5, with 7 bases fitting TRBD1. CDR1 and CDR2 (germline): SNHLY, FYNNEI. The CDR3 consists of 16 residues. Unmatched junction bases numbered 6, after V lost 2 bases and J lost 0 bases. This CDR3 reads CASSEPQGWDQETQYF. DNA for the CDR3: TGTGCCAGCAGTGAACCACAGGGGTGGGACCAAGAGACCCAGTACTTC.

CDR3 nucleotide sequence: TGTGCCAGCAGCAGTAGCGGCCGCTCCTACAATGAGCAGTTCTTC. The encoded protein is CASSSSGRSYNEQFF. The chain recombines TRBV7-8 with TRBJ2-1, with a weak D call TRBD2 (6 bases). This CDR3 has 15 residues. Between the trimmed V and J ends, which lost 5 bases and 0 bases, there was a span of 11 bases. Germline-derived CDR1 and CDR2 are SGHVS and FQNEAQ. Supplemented by reference TRBV7-8 and TRBJ2-1, the full variable domain reads GAGVSQSPRYKVAKRGQDVALRCDPISGHVSLFWYQQALGQGPEFLTYFQNEAQLDKSGLPSDRFFAERPEGSVSTLKIQRTQQEDSAVYLCASSSSGRSYNEQFFGPGTRLTVL.

This chain connects TRBV7-7 to TRBJ2-5; 9 positions match TRBD2. CDR1 and CDR2 (germline): SSHAT, FNYEAQ (reference sequence). V gave up 3 bases and J gave up 4 bases; unmatched junction bases: 6. The CDR3 is made up of 15 amino acids. The CDR3 here is CASSLGGGAGETQYF. CDR3 coding DNA: TGTGCCAGCAGCTTGGGCGGGGGGGCAGGAGAGACCCAGTACTTC.

The J gene is TRBJ2-2, the V gene TRBV5-3, with 10 bases aligning to TRBD1. TRBV5-3 is an ORF, and what it does is uncertain. CDR3 length: 16 amino acids. The junction had 2 bases not matched to a gene; V was cut back by 0 bases and J by 3 bases. The CDR3, as DNA: TGTGCCAGAAGCTTGGATGGGACAGGGGACACCGGGGAGCTGTTTTTT. Its protein product is CARSLDGTGDTGELFF.

The chain has TRBV19 and TRBJ1-4; weak D call: TRBD1 (5 bases). V was trimmed by 3 bases and J by 4 bases, leaving 9 bases between them. The CDR3 loop spans 14 amino acids. The germline V gene encodes CDR1 LNHDA and CDR2 SQIVND (reference sequence). CDR3 in amino acids: CASSIQGGNEKLFF. CDR3 in DNA: TGTGCCAGTAGTATTCAGGGTGGTAATGAAAAACTGTTTTTT.

This chain links TRBV6-6 with TRBJ1-6, with 7 bases that match TRBD1. V lost 5 bases to trimming and J lost 9 bases; unmatched junction nucleotides: 10. CDR1 and CDR2 from the germline V gene are MNHNY and SVGAGI (reference sequence). The CDR3 spans 15 residues. The CDR3 DNA is TGTGCCAGCAGTCCCCGAGGGGGCGCGAGTTCACCCCTCCACTTT. Residues: CASSPRGGASSPLHF.